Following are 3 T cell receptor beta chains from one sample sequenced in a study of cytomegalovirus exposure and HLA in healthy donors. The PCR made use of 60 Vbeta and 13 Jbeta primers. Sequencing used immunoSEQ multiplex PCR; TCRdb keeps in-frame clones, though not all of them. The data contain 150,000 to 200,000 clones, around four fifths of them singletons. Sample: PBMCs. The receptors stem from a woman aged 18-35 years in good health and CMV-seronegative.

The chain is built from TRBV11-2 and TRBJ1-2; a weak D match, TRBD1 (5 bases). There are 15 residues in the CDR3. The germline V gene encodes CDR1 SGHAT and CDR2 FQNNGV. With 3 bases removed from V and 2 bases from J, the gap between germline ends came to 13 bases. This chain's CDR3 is CASSFEGRGNYGYTF. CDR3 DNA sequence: TGTGCCAGCAGCTTTGAAGGGAGGGGAAACTATGGCTACACCTTC.

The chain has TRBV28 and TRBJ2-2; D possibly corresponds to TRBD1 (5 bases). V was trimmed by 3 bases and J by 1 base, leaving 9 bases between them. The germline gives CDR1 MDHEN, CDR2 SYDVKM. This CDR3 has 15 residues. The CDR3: CASSFATGNTGELFF. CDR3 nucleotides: TGTGCCAGCAGTTTTGCAACAGGGAACACCGGGGAGCTGTTTTTT.

CDR3 coding DNA: TGTGCCAGCAGTGCCGGGACAGTGGGTACTCACCTCCACTTT. Residues: CASSAGTVGTHLHF. The chain is built from TRBV6-5 and TRBJ1-6, with TRBD1 identical over 7 bases. The germline gives CDR1 MNHEY, CDR2 SVGAGI. This CDR3 is built from 14 residues. The junction had 13 bases not matched to a gene; V was cut back by 5 bases and J by 15 bases.